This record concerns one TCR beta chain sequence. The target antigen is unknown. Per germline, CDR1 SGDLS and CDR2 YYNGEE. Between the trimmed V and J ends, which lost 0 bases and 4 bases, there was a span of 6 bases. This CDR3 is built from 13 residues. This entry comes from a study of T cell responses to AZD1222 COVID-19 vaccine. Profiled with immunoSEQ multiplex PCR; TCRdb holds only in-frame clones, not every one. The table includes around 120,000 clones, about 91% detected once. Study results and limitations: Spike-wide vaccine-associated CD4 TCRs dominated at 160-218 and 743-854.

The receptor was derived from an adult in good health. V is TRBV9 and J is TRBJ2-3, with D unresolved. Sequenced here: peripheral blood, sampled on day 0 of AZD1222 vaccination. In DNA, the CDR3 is TGTGCCAGCAGCGTAGCGTCCCCAGATACGCAGTATTTT. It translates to CASSVASPDTQYF.